Listed below are T cell receptor beta chains from one sample, sequenced in a study of human T cells and chemical hapten exposure. In TCRdb, the RACE reads were re-called with MiXCR into one record per CDR3 protein. The repertoire holds just under 350,000 distinct CDR3 sequences, with about 7% as singletons. This specimen consisted of whole blood, obtained in connection with sensitization to the hapten diphenylcyclopropenone (DPC). These receptors were collected from a woman aged 18-35 years with alopecia areata. Some clones in this sample may be carry-over from other donors' samples. The CDR3 runs from the conserved cysteine through the conserved F or W. D genes are given only for firm matches. The size of a clone is reported for some rows only, either as once, few or many, or as a class for expanded clones.

TRBD2	TRBV6-2/TRBV6-3	-	TRBJ2-5	CASSGSSGGETQYF	TGTGCCAGCAGTGGATCTAGCGGGGGAGAGACCCAGTACTTC
-	TRBV4-1	few	TRBJ1-2	CASSQAGVDYGYTF	TGCGCCAGCAGCCAAGCCGGGGTCGACTATGGCTACACCTTC
-	TRBV3-1	few	TRBJ1-1	CASSSQDRRGTEAFF	TGTGCCAGCAGCTCCCAGGACAGAAGGGGCACTGAAGCTTTCTTT
TRBD1	TRBV5-1	-	TRBJ2-3	CASRFRDSDTDTQYF	TGCGCCAGCAGATTTAGGGACAGCGACACAGATACGCAGTATTTT
TRBD1	TRBV5-1	-	TRBJ2-2	CASSSRQGVAGELFF	TGCGCCAGCAGCTCCAGACAGGGGGTGGCCGGGGAGCTGTTTTTT
TRBD2	TRBV2	-	TRBJ2-7	CASSARTSGDEQYF	TGTGCCAGCAGCGCGAGGACTAGCGGGGACGAGCAGTACTTC
TRBD2	TRBV6-1	few	TRBJ2-1	CASRDSGASYNEQFF	TGTGCCAGCAGGGATAGCGGGGCCTCCTACAATGAGCAGTTCTTC
-	TRBV20-1	-	TRBJ1-2	CSAPGGDGYTF	TGCAGTGCTCCCGGGGGAGATGGCTACACCTTC
-	TRBV6-2/TRBV6-3	many	TRBJ2-5	CASRDAGQETQYF	TGTGCCAGCCGCGACGCAGGTCAAGAGACCCAGTACTTC
TRBD2	TRBV7-2	few	TRBJ2-3	CASSFGPSGGTDTQYF	TGTGCCAGCAGCTTTGGGCCTAGCGGGGGGACAGATACGCAGTATTTT
-	TRBV18	few	TRBJ1-5	CASSPPGGVSNQPQHF	TGTGCCAGCTCACCCCCCGGCGGAGTTAGCAATCAGCCCCAGCATTTT
-	TRBV9	many	TRBJ2-5	CASSVDDRFQETQYF	TGTGCCAGCAGCGTAGATGACAGGTTCCAAGAGACCCAGTACTTC
-	TRBV2	-	TRBJ1-1	CASRYTENTEAFF	TGTGCCAGCAGATATACAGAGAACACTGAAGCTTTCTTT
TRBD1	TRBV5-1	few	TRBJ1-2	CASSSTGVSGYTF	TGCGCCAGCAGCTCGACAGGGGTCTCAGGCTACACCTTC
TRBD2	TRBV4-3	many	TRBJ2-3	CASSQDRGGTSTDTQYF	TGCGCCAGCAGCCAAGATCGGGGGGGGACTAGCACAGATACGCAGTATTTT
-	TRBV4-1	-	TRBJ2-7	CASSNKGYEQYF	TGCGCCAGCAGCAACAAAGGGTACGAGCAGTACTTC
-	TRBV6-5	-	TRBJ1-4	CASAPGGGDEKLFF	TGTGCCAGCGCCCCGGGGGGGGGTGATGAAAAACTGTTTTTT
TRBD1	TRBV7-2	-	TRBJ2-3	CASSFGPRDSLTDTQYF	TGTGCCAGCAGCTTCGGCCCCCGGGACAGCCTAACAGATACGCAGTATTTT
-	TRBV27	few	TRBJ2-4	CASSWGRVSKNIQYF	TGTGCCAGCAGTTGGGGGCGCGTTTCCAAAAACATTCAGTACTTC
-	TRBV12-3/TRBV12-4	-	TRBJ2-2	CASSLLGPGELFF	TGTGCCAGCAGTCTCCTTGGCCCCGGGGAGCTGTTTTTT
-	TRBV6-6	many	TRBJ1-5	CASIQGLSNQPQHF	TGTGCCAGTATACAGGGTCTTAGCAATCAGCCCCAGCATTTT
-	TRBV20-1	-	TRBJ2-3	CSGISADTQYF	TGCAGTGGTATAAGTGCAGATACGCAGTATTTT
TRBD1	TRBV27	-	TRBJ2-7	CASRGQGRPYEQYF	TGTGCCAGCAGAGGACAGGGTAGACCCTACGAGCAGTACTTC
-	TRBV10-3	-	TRBJ2-3	CAIRAGQSTDTQYF	TGTGCCATCAGGGCGGGACAGAGCACAGATACGCAGTATTTT
-	TRBV7-9	few	TRBJ2-5	CASNRQAETQYF	TGTGCCAGCAATCGTCAAGCAGAGACCCAGTACTTC
-	TRBV20-1	-	TRBJ1-1	CSARDAASLHLGAFF	TGCAGTGCTAGAGATGCCGCGTCCCTTCATTTGGGAGCTTTCTTT
-	TRBV7-2	few	TRBJ1-6	CASRLAPTGHNSPLHF	TGTGCCAGCAGACTAGCTCCCACCGGCCATAATTCACCCCTCCACTTT